This TCR beta chain was identified in a study of cytomegalovirus exposure and HLA in healthy donors (dated by TCRdb to about 2017). Background for the entire study: An earlier analysis of 587 of the donors reported more than 250 Gb of sequence data and around 110 million unique TCR beta sequences from some 180 million T cells. Approximately 300 gigabases of sequencing data and approximately 92 million unique TCR sequences made up an early release that covered several hundred HLA-typed donors. Genome-wide SNP genotypes for about 60% of the roughly 670 donors were used in a later genetic analysis, which treated that subset as a discovery cohort. The number of donors typed differed by locus, with roughly 629-640 for A, B, C, DRB1 and DQB1, more than 500 for DQA1, 600 to 610 for DPA1, and some 440 for DPB1. Rather than using new phenotypic data, the later analysis identified candidate immune exposures from TCR beta sequences and from how often those sequences occurred across donors. High-throughput TCR immunosequencing, statistical association of individual TCRs with disease status, and machine learning were combined to predict cytomegalovirus infection status. A separate validation cohort of roughly 110 different subjects was used in addition to the approximately 700-subject first cohort. The T cell repertoires of 666 subjects were profiled by immunosequencing and related to cytomegalovirus serostatus. Across some 400 genotyped donors of the cohort, an average of approximately 200,000 unique TCR beta nucleotide sequences per donor were sequenced, and roughly 20% of those sequences were non-productive. To study patterns of TCR occurrence, a later analysis re-analyzed previously published TCR beta repertoires from around 670 donors and added high-resolution HLA genotyping. To decide whether each TCR beta V gene segment behaved as functional or pseudogenic, an earlier analysis of some 600 of the donors relied on high-throughput TCR beta sequencing. Every discovery cohort repertoire had been produced on one sequencing platform. Of the 300 to 500 genotyped donors, approximately 80% were placed in the genetic ancestry cluster associated with self-reported Caucasian donors. The study aimed to test whether cataloging public T cell receptors could reveal signatures of past pathogen exposure. Donor age, sex, ethnicity and CMV serostatus were compiled alongside the repertoire data. HLA typing included class I and class II loci at four-digit resolution. A few DR-DQ haplotypes were treated as single units for association and clustering because of strong linkage in the cohort.

The cohort comprised approximately 700 healthy bone marrow donors. At the time of sampling, every cohort member was nominally healthy, though immune exposures that went unrecorded were likely present. The donor tested CMV seropositive, placing the donor among the 290 or so seropositive members of the cohort. Every donor gave a peripheral blood sample, and the peripheral blood mononuclear cells from that sample were used for TCR beta sequencing. Genomic DNA extraction from the blood cell samples was performed with the Qiagen DNeasy Blood Extraction Kit. As for this clone: This receptor's antigen is unknown. No base qualities exist here, and no much larger clone lies one base off it.

What the research found in general, with its limitations: In vitro tests confirmed that a few of the cytomegalovirus-associated TCR beta chains recognize cytomegalovirus antigens. Compared with equally common non-associated chains, HLA-associated TCR beta chains in a later analysis were more clonally expanded and had lower generation probabilities. A group of highly shared sequence variants was considered likely to be a technical artifact of the sequencing pipeline. CMV serostatus was the only immune exposure information available for the cohort. A further reported finding was that TCR beta sequences accurately predicted the HLA-A and HLA-B alleles for most subjects in the first cohort. The authors suggested that the approach could potentially be extended to other disease states and immunological phenotypes. Because the 87-base-pair reads could not distinguish some IMGT-functional V segments, including TRBV6-2 and TRBV6-3, those segments were excluded. The study gave a list of some 150 TCR beta chains associated with cytomegalovirus. Most TCR sequences were observed very rarely across donors, whereas some public TCRs were present in many individuals. The presence/absence analyses assumed that sequencing depth was roughly uniform across donors, and that assumption may not be true. Only TCR beta chains were sequenced in this cohort, and the absence of alpha or paired-chain data limited detectable features. Because HLA typing was missing for some donors at each locus, association tests included only the typed subset. Correlated functional status among segregating V segments might reflect linkage disequilibrium, but an unknown experimental factor could not be ruled out. A later analysis found that most CMV-associated TCR beta chains appeared HLA-restricted, with HLA associations seemingly driven largely by CMV exposure. A later analysis reported that several top co-occurrence clusters appeared linked to parvovirus B19, influenza, CMV and Epstein-Barr virus. In a later genetic analysis, fewer N-insertions in productive TCRs were reported among donors in an Asian-associated ancestry cluster than the roughly 640-donor mean. In an earlier analysis of some 550 of the donors, most TCR beta V segments were observed in productive rearrangements about 87% or about 30% of the time, broadly matching IMGT annotations. When HLA alleles, especially DR and DQ, strongly co-occurred, attributing TCR associations to individual alleles was difficult. Specific HLA alleles were associated with around 18,000 TCR beta sequences at a false discovery rate of 0.05 in a later analysis. Seventeen rarely observed V segments, including chromosome 9 orphons, were excluded from the earlier analysis of several hundred of the donors because counts were too low. In a later analysis, TCR association rates were found to vary across HLA loci, with the most associated TCRs seen for DRB1 alleles and the fewest for HLA-C alleles. Cytomegalovirus status was reported to be diagnosed by the classifier with high specificity and sensitivity in both the original and validation cohorts. An association between a missense DCLRE1C variant and V-gene and J-gene trimming of TCR beta chains was found in a later genetic analysis and replicated in an independent cohort.

The germline V end is reduced by 3 bases and the J end by 3 bases; junction bases left unmatched: 11. The CDR3 spans 17 residues, from the cysteine through the phenylalanine. Only the CDR3 region is kept as DNA, spanning 51 bases read in frame from base 1. The germline V gene yields SGDLS for CDR1 and YYNGEE for CDR2. The library was prepared using the immunoSEQ multiplex PCR assay. For the multiplex PCR, a mixture combining 60 forward primers for TCR Vbeta segments and 13 reverse primers for TCR Jbeta segments was used. The CDR3 region of rearranged TCR beta genes was amplified from genomic DNA by a multiplex PCR assay. Amplified TCR beta libraries were sequenced as 87-base-pair reads on the Illumina HiSeq System. As for the original processing: Across the roughly 670 repertoires, a later analysis counted approximately 75 million unique TCR beta chains, 9.5 million to 13 million of which were shared by at least two donors. To remove PCR and sequencing errors, raw reads were error-corrected and collapsed into unique sequences using a nearest-neighbor algorithm that merged closely related sequences. CDR3 sequences were aligned to IMGT reference sequences to assign V, D and J gene segments. For a sequence to be retained, at least a six-nucleotide match to both a V gene segment and a J gene segment was required. Rearrangements were called productive when the CDR3 lacked stop codons and stayed in frame with V and J; all others were non-productive. CDR3 was defined according to IMGT convention as the region running from the second conserved V-encoded cysteine to the conserved J-encoded phenylalanine. Sequences without an unambiguous match to a single V gene segment were excluded from the earlier analysis of about 600 of the donors. An earlier analysis of fewer than 750 of the donors called V segments functional above 56.7% productive rearrangements and segregating when the between-donor standard deviation exceeded 5%. A statistical classification framework was developed to diagnose cytomegalovirus status using the catalog of TCR beta chain sequences. In a later analysis, TCR nucleotide sequences were compared against IMGT/GENE-DB human TR gene sequences so that V and J genes could be assigned. A later analysis assigned CDR3 sequences and most-parsimonious VDJ recombination scenarios with the TCRdist pipeline. A later analysis defined each TCR beta chain by its CDR3 amino acid sequence plus V-gene family, and excluded reads lacking a unique V-gene family. To address suspected cross-contamination and a sequencing artifact, a later analysis removed approximately 600 highly shared, low-generation-probability nucleotide sequences. A later analysis calculated a clonal expansion index for each public chain from normalized within-repertoire ranks of inferred template counts. A later analysis computed generation probabilities with a VDJ recombination model fitted to out-of-frame rearrangements, and checked the results against IGoR. Hypergeometric tests were used in a later analysis to score TCR-TCR, TCR-HLA and TCR-CMV co-occurrence, with a repertoire-size bias correction applied to the TCR pairs. In a later analysis, false discovery rates were estimated by permuting HLA or CMV assignments 20 times. In a later analysis, co-occurring TCRs were grouped using DBSCAN, with TCRdist sequence similarity added in when clustering inside HLA-allele-positive subsets. Co-occurrence clustering excluded repertoires with fewer than 30,000 or more than 120,000 public chains, plus five with anomalous nucleotide sharing. Here the immuneACCESS table is served through TCRdb, limited to in-frame sequences with V and J called. Missing clones are a known gap in these copies; in checked studies unresolved V genes cover under half, and the rest lacks a known reason. The V and J calls and the clone size are those of that table, but D and trimming were determined from the DNA. In all, the sample holds about 150,000 clones, and approximately 78% of those were seen once. About 8.6% of the sample comes from the top ten.

The sequenced sample consisted of PBMCs. Recombination linked TRBV9 to TRBJ2-2, with 7 bases in between that match TRBD1. This sequence originates from a woman aged 45-59 years in good health and CMV-seropositive. The CDR3 region: CASSGNTRTGDTGELFF. The DNA sequence reads TGTGCCAGCAGCGGCAATACCAGGACAGGAGACACCGGGGAGCTGTTTTTT.